These T cell receptor beta chains were read from a single sample in a study of regulatory T cells in long-lasting Graves disease. MiXCR was run by TCRdb on the multiplex PCR reads, yielding one entry per CDR3 protein. The table includes roughly 500,000 distinct CDR3 sequences, around 21% detected once. Sequenced here: peripheral blood mononuclear cells (PBMCs), sampled when the disease was refractory, from a patient treated with antithyroid drugs. The receptors shown here come from a female donor with Graves disease. Each CDR3 is given with its conserved first and last residue. D genes are given only for firm matches. Clone size is given for some rows only: seen once, a few or many times, or a class if the clone is expanded.

D gene: TRBD2
V gene: TRBV9
clone size: once
J gene: TRBJ2-7
CDR3 protein: CASSVGASGLFYEQYF
CDR3 DNA: TGTGCCAGCAGCGTAGGGGCTAGCGGGTTGTTCTACGAGCAGTACTTC

D gene: NA
V gene: TRBV5-1
clone size: many
J gene: TRBJ2-7
CDR3 protein: CASARGRSYEQYF
CDR3 DNA: TGTGCCAGTGCCCGAGGGAGGTCCTACGAGCAGTACTTC

D gene: NA
V gene: TRBV4-2
clone size: NA
J gene: TRBJ2-5
CDR3 protein: CASSQDPGSETQYF
CDR3 DNA: TGTGCCAGCAGCCAAGATCCGGGTTCGGAGACCCAGTACTTC

D gene: TRBD1
V gene: TRBV6-2/TRBV6-3
clone size: NA
J gene: TRBJ1-3
CDR3 protein: CASSSRQGLSSIYF
CDR3 DNA: TGTGCCAGCAGTTCCAGACAGGGCCTGTCATCCATATATTTT

D gene: NA
V gene: TRBV20-1
clone size: many
J gene: TRBJ2-7
CDR3 protein: CSASAPGAYEQYF
CDR3 DNA: TGCAGTGCTAGCGCGCCCGGGGCCTACGAGCAGTACTTC

D gene: TRBD1
V gene: TRBV10-3
clone size: NA
J gene: TRBJ1-2
CDR3 protein: CAISGDSFGLRGYTF
CDR3 DNA: TGTGCCATCAGTGGGGACAGTTTTGGCCTCAGGGGCTACACCTTC

D gene: NA
V gene: TRBV28
clone size: many
J gene: TRBJ2-7
CDR3 protein: CASSLPTLYEQYF
CDR3 DNA: TGTGCCAGCAGCCTCCCAACCCTCTACGAGCAGTACTTC

D gene: TRBD1
V gene: TRBV7-2
clone size: NA
J gene: TRBJ2-7
CDR3 protein: CASRHGDRGYEQYF
CDR3 DNA: TGTGCCAGCAGGCACGGGGACAGGGGTTACGAGCAGTACTTC

D gene: NA
V gene: TRBV11-2
clone size: many
J gene: TRBJ1-1
CDR3 protein: CASSLGYGGTGPEAFF
CDR3 DNA: TGTGCCAGCAGCTTAGGGTATGGGGGGACGGGTCCTGAAGCTTTCTTT

D gene: TRBD1
V gene: TRBV28
clone size: NA
J gene: TRBJ2-3
CDR3 protein: CASSPGQGTDTQYF
CDR3 DNA: TGTGCCAGCAGCCCTGGACAGGGCACAGATACGCAGTATTTT

D gene: NA
V gene: TRBV5-1
clone size: many
J gene: TRBJ2-7
CDR3 protein: CASRGRASYEQYF
CDR3 DNA: TGCGCCAGCAGAGGTAGGGCCTCCTACGAGCAGTACTTC

D gene: NA
V gene: TRBV4-1
clone size: few
J gene: TRBJ1-5
CDR3 protein: CASSQESNQPQHF
CDR3 DNA: TGCGCCAGCAGCCAAGAAAGCAATCAGCCCCAGCATTTT

D gene: TRBD1
V gene: TRBV20-1
clone size: NA
J gene: TRBJ2-7
CDR3 protein: CSARLPDRGMYEQYF
CDR3 DNA: TGCAGTGCTAGACTTCCGGACAGGGGAATGTACGAGCAGTACTTC

D gene: NA
V gene: TRBV30
clone size: many
J gene: TRBJ1-2
CDR3 protein: CAWTAGTYYGYTF
CDR3 DNA: TGTGCCTGGACTGCCGGGACATACTATGGCTACACCTTC

D gene: NA
V gene: TRBV9
clone size: few
J gene: TRBJ2-4
CDR3 protein: CASSLDGNLGDIQYF
CDR3 DNA: TGTGCCAGCAGCTTGGACGGGAATCTAGGGGACATTCAGTACTTC

D gene: TRBD1
V gene: TRBV11-2
clone size: few
J gene: TRBJ2-7
CDR3 protein: CASSPADREGYEQYF
CDR3 DNA: TGTGCCAGCAGCCCAGCGGACAGGGAAGGGTACGAGCAGTACTTC

D gene: NA
V gene: TRBV5-6
clone size: NA
J gene: TRBJ2-1
CDR3 protein: CASSSLQGLYNEQFF
CDR3 DNA: TGTGCCAGCAGCTCCCTCCAGGGGCTCTACAATGAGCAGTTCTTC

D gene: TRBD1
V gene: TRBV28
clone size: many
J gene: TRBJ1-1
CDR3 protein: CASSDRGMNTEAFF
CDR3 DNA: TGTGCCAGCAGCGACAGGGGTATGAACACTGAAGCTTTCTTT

D gene: NA
V gene: TRBV25-1
clone size: few
J gene: TRBJ2-7
CDR3 protein: CASSEPGAGTYEQYF
CDR3 DNA: TGTGCCAGCAGTGAACCGGGTGCGGGGACTTACGAGCAGTACTTC

D gene: TRBD1
V gene: TRBV28
clone size: many
J gene: TRBJ2-7
CDR3 protein: CASKTGGISYEQYF
CDR3 DNA: TGTGCCAGTAAGACAGGGGGCATCTCCTACGAGCAGTACTTC

D gene: NA
V gene: TRBV24-1
clone size: many
J gene: TRBJ1-4
CDR3 protein: CATSEDRGRRRSLVKKNCFF
CDR3 DNA: NA

D gene: NA
V gene: TRBV7-9
clone size: NA
J gene: TRBJ1-1
CDR3 protein: CASSLMGDGNPEAFF
CDR3 DNA: TGTGCCAGCAGCTTAATGGGGGACGGGAACCCTGAAGCTTTCTTT

D gene: TRBD1
V gene: TRBV29-1
clone size: many
J gene: TRBJ2-7
CDR3 protein: CSVGGQGAHEQYF
CDR3 DNA: TGCAGCGTGGGGGGACAGGGGGCCCACGAGCAGTACTTC

D gene: NA
V gene: TRBV5-1
clone size: many
J gene: TRBJ2-2
CDR3 protein: CASSFRQRPNTGELFF
CDR3 DNA: TGCGCCAGCAGCTTTCGACAGCGTCCGAACACCGGGGAGCTGTTTTTT

D gene: NA
V gene: TRBV6-2/TRBV6-3
clone size: many
J gene: TRBJ2-7
CDR3 protein: CASSYTGAGEQYF
CDR3 DNA: TGTGCCAGCAGTTACACGGGGGCAGGCGAGCAGTACTTC

D gene: TRBD1
V gene: TRBV29-1
clone size: few
J gene: TRBJ2-7
CDR3 protein: CSVANDRGYEQYF
CDR3 DNA: TGCAGCGTCGCAAACGACAGGGGGTACGAGCAGTACTTC

D gene: TRBD1
V gene: TRBV29-1
clone size: NA
J gene: TRBJ2-1
CDR3 protein: CSVENIQGASSYNEQFF
CDR3 DNA: TGCAGCGTTGAAAATATACAGGGGGCGAGCTCCTACAATGAGCAGTTCTTC

D gene: TRBD2
V gene: TRBV5-6
clone size: NA
J gene: TRBJ2-7
CDR3 protein: CASSWAGLAHTYEQYF
CDR3 DNA: TGTGCCAGCAGCTGGGCGGGACTAGCACATACCTACGAGCAGTACTTC

D gene: NA
V gene: TRBV29-1
clone size: NA
J gene: TRBJ2-5
CDR3 protein: CSVSYPGDSQETQYF
CDR3 DNA: TGCAGCGTGAGCTATCCCGGGGACTCACAAGAGACCCAGTACTTC

D gene: TRBD1
V gene: TRBV20-1
clone size: NA
J gene: TRBJ1-6
CDR3 protein: CSARVGQGLGSPLHF
CDR3 DNA: TGCAGTGCTAGGGTGGGACAGGGGTTGGGGTCACCCCTCCACTTT

D gene: NA
V gene: TRBV10-3
clone size: NA
J gene: TRBJ2-2
CDR3 protein: CAIRSTANTGELFF
CDR3 DNA: TGTGCCATCAGGTCGACAGCGAACACCGGGGAGCTGTTTTTT

D gene: NA
V gene: TRBV2
clone size: NA
J gene: TRBJ2-5
CDR3 protein: CASSGQTSRKTQYF
CDR3 DNA: TGTGCCAGCAGTGGACAGACATCCCGAAAGACCCAGTACTTC

D gene: TRBD1
V gene: TRBV28
clone size: few
J gene: TRBJ2-3
CDR3 protein: CASSLSGQGTDTQYF
CDR3 DNA: TGTGCCAGCAGTCTATCGGGACAGGGCACAGATACGCAGTATTTT

D gene: NA
V gene: TRBV11-2
clone size: many
J gene: TRBJ1-4
CDR3 protein: CASSLGTATNEKLFF
CDR3 DNA: TGTGCCAGCAGCTTAGGGACAGCAACTAATGAAAAACTGTTTTTT

D gene: NA
V gene: TRBV6-1
clone size: once
J gene: TRBJ2-1
CDR3 protein: CASNHPDEQFF
CDR3 DNA: TGTGCCAGCAACCATCCGGATGAGCAGTTCTTC

D gene: TRBD1
V gene: TRBV2
clone size: many
J gene: TRBJ1-6
CDR3 protein: CASQRDSHSPLHF
CDR3 DNA: TGTGCCAGCCAAAGGGACAGCCATTCACCCCTCCACTTT

D gene: NA
V gene: TRBV28
clone size: many
J gene: TRBJ2-7
CDR3 protein: CASSLTPRDWAGEQYF
CDR3 DNA: TGTGCCAGCAGTTTGACCCCCCGGGACTGGGCCGGGGAGCAGTACTTC

D gene: TRBD2
V gene: TRBV29-1
clone size: NA
J gene: TRBJ2-7
CDR3 protein: CSVLAEGAYEQYF
CDR3 DNA: TGCAGCGTCCTAGCGGAGGGAGCCTACGAGCAGTACTTC

D gene: NA
V gene: TRBV4-2
clone size: NA
J gene: TRBJ2-4
CDR3 protein: CASSQETSGRRLIQYF
CDR3 DNA: TGTGCCAGCAGCCAAGAAACCTCCGGACGGCGACTTATTCAGTACTTC

D gene: NA
V gene: TRBV15
clone size: few
J gene: TRBJ2-1
CDR3 protein: CATSRGGQGSDEQFF
CDR3 DNA: TGTGCCACCAGCAGAGGGGGCCAAGGTAGTGATGAGCAGTTCTTC

D gene: NA
V gene: TRBV10-3
clone size: few
J gene: TRBJ1-4
CDR3 protein: CAISAGMANEKLFF
CDR3 DNA: TGTGCCATCAGCGCCGGGATGGCTAATGAAAAACTGTTTTTT

D gene: NA
V gene: TRBV27
clone size: NA
J gene: TRBJ1-5
CDR3 protein: CASRDRTLSNQPQHF
CDR3 DNA: TGTGCCAGCAGAGACAGGACACTTAGCAATCAGCCCCAGCATTTT

D gene: TRBD1
V gene: TRBV28
clone size: NA
J gene: TRBJ1-6
CDR3 protein: CASRPAGGWLWGF
CDR3 DNA: TGTGCCAGCAGACCGGCAGGGGGCTGGCTTTGGGGATTT

D gene: NA
V gene: TRBV5-1
clone size: NA
J gene: TRBJ2-7
CDR3 protein: CASSPPGPDGEQYF
CDR3 DNA: TGCGCCAGCAGTCCCCCTGGACCCGACGGCGAGCAGTACTTC

D gene: NA
V gene: TRBV20-1
clone size: few
J gene: TRBJ1-2
CDR3 protein: CSASQSYSATSGNYGYTF
CDR3 DNA: TGCAGTGCTAGCCAAAGCTATTCCGCGACTTCAGGGAACTATGGCTACACCTTC

D gene: NA
V gene: TRBV11-2
clone size: many
J gene: TRBJ2-7
CDR3 protein: CASRPSGYSYEQYF
CDR3 DNA: TGTGCCAGCAGACCAAGCGGGTACTCCTACGAGCAGTACTTC

D gene: TRBD2
V gene: TRBV7-3
clone size: many
J gene: TRBJ2-2
CDR3 protein: CASSLVGTSRSHTGELFF
CDR3 DNA: TGTGCCAGCAGCTTAGTCGGGACTAGTCGGTCCCACACCGGGGAGCTGTTTTTT

D gene: TRBD1
V gene: TRBV12-3/TRBV12-4
clone size: many
J gene: TRBJ2-7
CDR3 protein: CANPEPDRGRIYEQYF
CDR3 DNA: TGTGCCAACCCGGAGCCCGACAGGGGGCGTATCTACGAGCAGTACTTC

D gene: NA
V gene: TRBV4-1
clone size: NA
J gene: TRBJ2-4
CDR3 protein: CASSQPQRGSKNIQYF
CDR3 DNA: TGCGCCAGCAGCCAACCTCAGAGGGGGTCCAAAAACATTCAGTACTTC

D gene: NA
V gene: TRBV16
clone size: few
J gene: TRBJ1-5
CDR3 protein: CASSQEVKTGHSNQPQHF
CDR3 DNA: TGTGCCAGCAGCCAAGAAGTGAAGACAGGTCATAGCAATCAGCCCCAGCATTTT

D gene: NA
V gene: TRBV6-1
clone size: few
J gene: TRBJ1-3
CDR3 protein: CASSETVEPGNTIYF
CDR3 DNA: TGTGCCAGCAGTGAAACAGTGGAGCCTGGAAACACCATATATTTT